Listed below are T cell receptor beta chains from one sample, sequenced in a study of beta chain features in type 1 diabetes. TCRdb keeps only in-frame clones here, not all; method: immunoSEQ multiplex PCR. This sample has approximately 240,000 clones, with around 16% found just once. Sequencing used naive CD4+ T cells from blood. All receptors come from a man younger than 45 with type 1 diabetes. Both conserved end residues are part of each CDR3. The D gene is left open where the match is weak. Clone size is shown for a subset of rows, as once, few, many or a class of expanded clone.

CDR3nt	CDR3aa	j_gene	v_gene	abundance	d_gene
TGCGCCAGCAGCCAAGAGGGTAGAGATACGCAGTATTTT	CASSQEGRDTQYF	TRBJ2-3	TRBV4-1	.	.
TGTGCCAGCAGTGATGGGATCCAAGAGACCCAGTACTTC	CASSDGIQETQYF	TRBJ2-5	TRBV2	.	.
TGTGCCAGCAGTGGAGGGGCCGGACGGGATGGCTACACCTTC	CASSGGAGRDGYTF	TRBJ1-2	TRBV6-1	.	.
TGTGCCAGCAGTCGCCGGGACAGAAACATACGCGAGCAGTACTTC	CASSRRDRNIREQYF	TRBJ2-7	TRBV28	few	TRBD1
TGTGCCAGCAGCCCCGGGACTAGCGGATACACAGATACGCAGTATTTT	CASSPGTSGYTDTQYF	TRBJ2-3	TRBV7-9	.	TRBD2
TGTGCCAGCGGATTGGGCACCGGGGAGCTGTTTTTT	CASGLGTGELFF	TRBJ2-2	TRBV25-1	.	.
TGCAGCGCGGGGACAGGGGCTAACTATGGCTACACCTTC	CSAGTGANYGYTF	TRBJ1-2	TRBV29-1	few	TRBD1
TGTGCCAGCAGCCAACCTCCGGGCTCCGCCTACAATGAGCAGTTCTTC	CASSQPPGSAYNEQFF	TRBJ2-1	TRBV7-9	.	.
TGCGCCAGCAGCCGGGACAGGGAATCTGAAGAGACCCAGTACTTC	CASSRDRESEETQYF	TRBJ2-5	TRBV5-1	few	TRBD1
TGTGCCAGCTCACCGATCTGGGAATCGGCAGAGACCCAGTACTTC	CASSPIWESAETQYF	TRBJ2-5	TRBV18	few	.
TGTGCCAGCAATAGGGACTACGGCTCCTACAATGAGCAGTTCTTC	CASNRDYGSYNEQFF	TRBJ2-1	TRBV2	.	TRBD2
TGTGCCAGCAGCCAAGACAGTTTGAGGGTGTACCAAGAGACCCAGTACTTC	CASSQDSLRVYQETQYF	TRBJ2-5	TRBV14	few	.
TGCGCCAGCAGCTTGGAGGCTAGCGGAATTTACAATGAGCAGTTCTTC	CASSLEASGIYNEQFF	TRBJ2-1	TRBV5-1	.	TRBD2
TGCAGCGTTGCGGTTTCGTTTAATGAAAAACTGTTTTTT	CSVAVSFNEKLFF	TRBJ1-4	TRBV29-1	few	.
TGCAGCCTTGGTGGGCTAACGCGGGCTCACCCCAATGAGCAGTTCTTC	CSLGGLTRAHPNEQFF	TRBJ2-1	TRBV29-1	few	.
TGTGCCAGCAACTCCGGGACAGGGGGTAACATTCAGTACTTC	CASNSGTGGNIQYF	TRBJ2-4	TRBV28	few	TRBD1
TGTGCCAGCACCAACAGGGAGTATATCGAGCAGTACTTC	CASTNREYIEQYF	TRBJ2-7	TRBV7-9	.	.
TGTGCCAGCAGCTTAGCATGGATTGAGTTCTTC	CASSLAWIEFF	TRBJ2-1	TRBV7-8	.	.
TGTGCCATCAGTGAGAGGGCGGATACGCAGTATTTT	CAISERADTQYF	TRBJ2-3	TRBV10-3	few	.
TGCAGCGTCCAGACACCGGGGAATGAGCAGTTCTTC	CSVQTPGNEQFF	TRBJ2-1	TRBV29-1	few	.
TGTGCCAGCAGCCCTAGCGGGACTATGGGAATCCGTACCGGGGAGCTGTTTTTT	CASSPSGTMGIRTGELFF	TRBJ2-2	TRBV11-2	few	TRBD2
TGTGCCAGCAGTTACGTTGGACTAGCGCTCGATGAGCAGTTCTTC	CASSYVGLALDEQFF	TRBJ2-1	TRBV27	few	TRBD2
TGTGCCAGCGAACAGATACGCGTAGATACGCAGTATTTT	CASEQIRVDTQYF	TRBJ2-3	TRBV7-2	.	.
TGTGCCAGCAGCGTCCGTGGGGAAAAACTGTTTTTT	CASSVRGEKLFF	TRBJ1-4	TRBV7-2	.	.
TGTGCCAGCAGTCCACGCACATACACAGATACGCAGTATTTT	CASSPRTYTDTQYF	TRBJ2-3	TRBV6-1	few	.
TGCAGCGTTGGGTACCAGAGGGAAGCTGAAGCTTTCTTT	CSVGYQREAEAFF	TRBJ1-1	TRBV29-1	few	.